This TCR beta chain was retrieved from a study of blood T cell repertoires in COVID-19 (TCRdb year 2020). Regarding the complete study: Samples covering the acute and convalescent phases of COVID-19 were provided by collaborators in the United States, Italy and Spain. Sample metadata almost always included a de-identified subject ID, COVID-19 status, age in years and sex. The samples were drawn from two sources: the first 160 participants of the ongoing ImmuneRACE study, and fewer than 1,500 subjects contributed by 6 global collaborators. HLA class I and class II types, where available, came from metadata supplied by the sample provider rather than from assay-based typing. The repertoires were released in a freely available public database intended as a resource for research on the immune response to SARS-CoV-2. Deeply sampled blood TCRbeta repertoires from subjects exposed to, actively infected with, or recovered from COVID-19 were included in the dataset. The prospective study material was composed of cDNA or gDNA derived from T cells, B-cell-depleted T cells, or PBMCs. Beyond this particular receptor, the publication reports: Clinical and demographic metadata were provided uncurated, with the amount varying by source and participant.

Collaborating institutions collected whole blood in K2EDTA tubes following their own protocols. For TCRbeta analysis, collaborator samples were shipped as frozen whole blood, as isolated PBMCs, or as DNA extracted from either sample type. A distance of 13 bases separates the germline ends of V and J, which lose 3 bases and 8 bases respectively. The CDR3 runs 13 residues from the cysteine to the phenylalanine. Only the CDR3 region is kept as DNA, spanning 39 bases read in frame from base 1. The germline V gene supplies CDR1 MGHRA and CDR2 YSYEKL. A note on this clone: Its antigen is currently not known. One base away there is no much larger clone; base qualities are not given.

The immunoSEQ Assay, a bias-controlled multiplex PCR, was used to amplify TCRbeta CDR3 regions from genomic DNA. The paper's data handling went like this. The number of nucleated cells in each sample was estimated from the amplification of reference gene primers within the assay. Sequence reads were collapsed and filtered to measure the absolute abundance of every unique TCRbeta CDR3 rearrangement. For each sample, productive Simpson clonality was calculated by taking the square root of Simpson's diversity index across productive rearrangements. The source is immuneACCESS, and TCRdb retained only in-frame sequences with V and J called. Part of the clones is not carried over; for the studies checked, unresolved V genes explain less than half of this, and the remainder is unexplained. V, J and clone size were drawn from that table, and D and trimming were deduced from the DNA. In this sample the table shows about 360,000 clones, 65% to 85% of which occur a single time. Of the sample, 2.5% to 3% falls within the top ten clones.

The sequence was collected from a man younger than 45 with active or convalescent COVID-19. The sequencing sample was made of peripheral blood. This sequence uses TRBV4-1 and TRBJ1-1; 6 matching bases give a weak D call of TRBD1. The DNA is TGCGCCAGCAGCCATACCGGGGGGCGGGAAGCTTTCTTT. It translates as CASSHTGGREAFF.